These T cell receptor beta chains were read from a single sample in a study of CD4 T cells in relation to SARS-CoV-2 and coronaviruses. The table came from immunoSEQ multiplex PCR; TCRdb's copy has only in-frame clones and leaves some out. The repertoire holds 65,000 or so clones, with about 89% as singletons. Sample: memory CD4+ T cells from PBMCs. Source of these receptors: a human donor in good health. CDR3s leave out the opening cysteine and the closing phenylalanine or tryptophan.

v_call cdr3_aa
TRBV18 ASSGTGTRSNQPQH
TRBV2 ASSVLRQGGDTQY
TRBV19 ASSIGGGDSPLH
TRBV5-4 ASSLAGGHSGNTIY
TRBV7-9 ASSAPASRTTDTQY
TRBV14 ASSQEPGGWDGELF
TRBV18 ASSPYQTGGGTGELF
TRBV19 ASNQGNNSPLH
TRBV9 ASSVTGNSYEQY
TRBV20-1 RGQRGTEAF
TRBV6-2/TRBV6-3 ASSLAGRVAF
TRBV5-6 ASSLAGAGQEETQY
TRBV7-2 ASSLAPSGGTETQY
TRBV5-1 ASSLNNEKLF
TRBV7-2 ASSLIGGYGYT
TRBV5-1 ASSSQRPNTGELF
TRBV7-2 ASSLGGETPAKY
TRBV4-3 ASSQVDRGSYNEQF
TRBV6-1 ASSEQGLIMNTEAF
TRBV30 AWSVQVSGGGADTQY
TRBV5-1 ASSSRWGAGANTEAF
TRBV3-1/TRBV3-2 ASSQATGNTIY
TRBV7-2 ASLDRGELDEQY
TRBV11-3 ASSARQGYEAF
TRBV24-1 ATSIGGTYNEQF
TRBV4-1 ASSVRDRITGELF
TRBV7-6 ASSPSPEGVGGGYT
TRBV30 AWSDQGQSNQPQH
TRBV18 ASSPAGQGGYT
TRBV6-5 ASRTPFGSEAF
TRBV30 AWSVLSGRPHEQY
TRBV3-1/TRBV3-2 ASSHGYGPEQF
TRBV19 ASSTSGGEGTDTQY
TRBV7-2 ASTLLGVAGGSTGELF
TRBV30 AWSLQGNEQY
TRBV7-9 ASSPLERTMNTEAF
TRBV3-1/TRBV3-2 ASSQVTQGPGTEAF
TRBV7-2 ASSLGGTGGGYGYT
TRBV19 ATKNRSGANVLT
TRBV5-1 ASSLVLAGSTDTQY
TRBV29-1 SVWAGAEKLF
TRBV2 ASSAVYGYT
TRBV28 ASKGNSYEQY
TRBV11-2 ASSLEGRTRQF
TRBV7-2 ASSMGPKREQY
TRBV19 ASSIGRQENFYNEQF
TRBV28 ASSLQGVNYGYT
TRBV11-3 ASSLGPDRVYEQY
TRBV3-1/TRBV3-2 ASSIGGYYGYT
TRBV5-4 ASSQRQANTGELF
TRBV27 ASSLTGQPYEQY
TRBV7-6 ASSLGDRAGYGYT
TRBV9 ASSVVPEGNEQF
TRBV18 ASSPEGTGDSPLH
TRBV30 AWIPGTGGRGAF
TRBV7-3 ASSLLGIGSEAF
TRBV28 ASPDRGTGELF
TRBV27 ASSLAPRVSEAF
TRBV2 ASSVGAIYEQY
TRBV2 ASSELVTGSEQF